One and the same sample provided the 29 T cell receptor beta chains below, sequenced in a study of T-cell memory formation after mild COVID-19. TCRdb processed the 5' RACE reads anew with MiXCR; each CDR3 protein has one entry. In the table there are 200,000 to 250,000 distinct CDR3 sequences, about a sixth of which are singletons. Material: PBMCs or a T cell subset sorted from them (not recorded which). Source of these receptors: a man aged 18 to 29 who had mild COVID-19 (a few samples of this study predate the infection). Cell type and time point are not known.

This clonotype came up once. The chain couples TRBV20-1 to TRBJ1-1; tentative D call: TRBD1 (5 bases). The CDR3 sequence is 13 residues long. Germline V gives CDR1 DFQATT, CDR2 SNEGSKA (reference sequence). The CDR3 DNA follows: TGCAGGCCCGTGGGGGGATCGAACACTGAAGCTTTCTTT. Amino acids: CRPVGGSNTEAFF.

The J gene is TRBJ1-5, the V gene TRBV7-2; D not certain. Germline lookup yields CDR1 SGHTA and CDR2 FQGNSA. The V gene lost 1 base and the J gene lost 9 bases, with 13 bases spanning the gap. The CDR3 length is 14 residues. The CDR3 protein is CASSLVVSERPQHF. The DNA of the CDR3 is TGTGCCAGCAGCTTAGTGGTCAGCGAAAGGCCCCAGCATTTT. Combining the CDR3 with reference TRBV7-2 and TRBJ1-5 gives the whole variable domain GAGVSQSPSNKVTEKGKDVELRCDPISGHTALYWYRQSLGQGLEFLIYFQGNSAPDKSGLPSDRFSAERTGGSVSTLTIQRTQQEDSAVYLCASSLVVSERPQHFGDGTRLSIL.

The chain employs TRBV5-1 and TRBJ2-5; 11 positions match TRBD2. The CDR3 extends over 19 amino acids. Unmatched junction bases numbered 13, after V lost 1 base and J lost 2 bases. Germline-derived CDR1 and CDR2 are SGHRS and YFSETQ. CDR3 DNA: TGCGCCAGCAGCTTGAGCCTAGCGGGGGGAGGAGTCCGGCAAGAGACCCAGTACTTC. Its translation: CASSLSLAGGGVRQETQYF.

The chain carries TRBV6-6 and TRBJ1-3; a weak D match, TRBD1 (5 bases). CDR3 length: 18 residues. Germline lookup yields CDR1 MNHNY and CDR2 SVGAGI (reference sequence). V shed 0 bases and J shed 2 bases, with 17 bases lying between them. As DNA, the CDR3 is TGTGCCAGCAGTTACTCGACAGTTAGTGCAGGGCCTGGAAACACCATATATTTT. It encodes CASSYSTVSAGPGNTIYF.

The gene calls are TRBV7-2 and TRBJ2-5; D is uncertain. The V and J ends lost 6 bases and 2 bases respectively, with 13 bases between them. Germline V lookup: CDR1 SGHTA, CDR2 FQGNSA. The CDR3 contains 14 residues. The CDR3 region has the DNA TGTGCCAGCAGTTATTACGGGTCGCAAGAGACCCAGTACTTC. It specifies CASSYYGSQETQYF.

The V gene is TRBV4-1, the J gene TRBJ2-7; no clear D gene. Germline V gives CDR1 MGHRA, CDR2 YSYEKL. The CDR3 runs to 11 residues. Trimming cost V 1 base and J 6 bases, with 4 bases left between them. CDR3 region: CASSQGAEQYF. The CDR3 DNA reads as TGCGCCAGCAGCCAAGGCGCCGAGCAGTACTTC.

The chain uses TRBV5-4 and TRBJ2-2, with 7 bases aligning to TRBD1. The V segment lost 4 bases and the J segment 1 base; nucleotides outside the gene matches: 7. Germline lookup yields CDR1 SGHNT and CDR2 YYREEE (reference sequence). The CDR3 consists of 16 residues. The CDR3 DNA reads as TGTGCCAGCAGCCCAACCGGGACAGTGAACACCGGGGAGCTGTTTTTT. Protein sequence: CASSPTGTVNTGELFF. The whole variable domain, remainder taken from reference TRBV5-4 and TRBJ2-2, is ETGVTQSPTHLIKTRGQQVTLRCSSQSGHNTVSWYQQALGQGPQFIFQYYREEENGRGNFPPRFSGLQFPNYSSELNVNALELDDSALYLCASSPTGTVNTGELFFGEGSRLTVL.

This clonotype came up once. The V gene is TRBV12-3 or TRBV12-4, the J gene TRBJ2-5; D gene unclear. V lost 3 bases and J lost 7, with 12 bases in between. The CDR3 contains 13 residues. The CDR3 loop reads CASSFGPWGTQYF. DNA of the CDR3: TGTGCCAGCAGTTTCGGGCCTTGGGGGACCCAGTACTTC.

The sample holds a few counts of this clonotype. The chain is built from TRBV4-3 and TRBJ1-1; D unresolved. CDR3 length equals 17 residues. Trimming stripped 0 bases from V and 4 bases from J, with 18 bases between. Germline V lookup: CDR1 LGHNA, CDR2 YSLEER. The CDR3 is CASSQEYVSQWPTEAFF. CDR3 bases: TGCGCCAGCAGCCAAGAGTACGTGAGTCAGTGGCCCACTGAAGCTTTCTTT.

This clonotype was observed a few times. This chain uses TRBV12-5 with TRBJ2-3; 9 bases agree with TRBD2. Germline V gene sequence: CDR1 LGHNT, CDR2 FRNRAP. V trimming: 8 bases; J trimming: 4 bases; junction bases outside the gene matches: 7. The length of the CDR3 is 14 residues. The CDR3 nucleotides read TGTGCTAGTCGATCTAGCGGGGCGTCAGATACGCAGTATTTT. This codes for CASRSSGASDTQYF.

This chain uses TRBV6-5 with TRBJ2-7; a weak D match, TRBD1 (5 bases). V dropped 0 bases and J dropped 3 bases, with 12 bases sitting between them. This CDR3 is 15 amino acids long. CDR1 MNHEY and CDR2 SVGAGI come from the germline V gene. Here the CDR3 reads CASSYSAGLHYEQYV. CDR3 nucleotide sequence: TGTGCCAGCAGTTACTCGGCAGGGTTACACTACGAGCAGTACGTC.

A few counts support this clonotype. The genes are TRBV10-1 and TRBJ2-3; tentative D call: TRBD2 (6 bases). From germline, CDR1 is WNHNN and CDR2 SYGVQD (reference sequence). The length of the CDR3 is 14 residues. V was shortened by 0 bases and J by 10 bases, with 14 bases between the two germline ends. The CDR3 loop is CASSESGGLAAQYF. The CDR3 DNA is TGCGCCAGCAGTGAGTCGGGAGGACTCGCCGCGCAGTATTTT.

On this clonotype: At one of its ends the junction is not consistent with the germline gene, which may arise from a read error. The chain is built from TRBV20-1 and TRBJ1-2, with TRBD1 identical over 10 bases. The CDR3 has 12 residues. Per the germline V gene, CDR1 is DFQATT and CDR2 is SNEGSKA (reference sequence). This chain's CDR3 is CSARRTGGGSTF. The CDR3 DNA is TGCAGTGCCCGACGGACAGGGGGAGGCTCCACCTTC.

This clonotype was seen more than once but under ten times. The chain is built from TRBV7-2 and TRBJ1-5; a possible D gene is TRBD1 (5 bases). The CDR3 loop spans 16 amino acids. Germline values: CDR1 SGHTA, CDR2 FQGNSA. V gave up 5 bases and J gave up 1 base, with 15 bases separating them. The CDR3 reads CASSVGHWGSNQPQHF. The DNA of the CDR3 is TGTGCCAGCAGCGTAGGACACTGGGGGAGCAATCAGCCCCAGCATTTT.

The chain links TRBV5-1 to TRBJ2-3; 11 bases match TRBD2. The CDR3 extends over 16 amino acids. Germline CDR1 and CDR2: SGHRS and YFSETQ. The ends lost 4 bases at V and 5 bases at J; junction bases unmatched: 9. CDR3 coding DNA: TGCGCCAGCAGCCCCCATAGCGGGGGGGCTAAAGATACGCAGTATTTT. Encoded protein: CASSPHSGGAKDTQYF.

This rearrangement joins TRBV10-3 to TRBJ2-7; 10 bases match TRBD1. Per germline, CDR1 ENHRY and CDR2 SYGVKD. The CDR3 runs 16 residues. V trimming: 6 bases; J trimming: 0 bases; junction bases outside the gene matches: 8. CDR3 DNA sequence: TGTGCCATCAGGCCAGACAGGGGGCTTAGCTCCTACGAGCAGTACTTC. Translating it yields CAIRPDRGLSSYEQYF.

V and J are TRBV20-1 and TRBJ1-5; D unclear. CDR3 length equals 19 residues. Germline values: CDR1 DFQATT, CDR2 SNEGSKA (reference sequence). Trimming took 6 bases from V and 5 from J, leaving 32 bases between them. CDR3 protein: CSAAQAVGSLSRTDQPQHF. The CDR3 DNA sequence: TGCAGTGCCGCCCAGGCGGTTGGATCACTTTCCCGAACCGATCAGCCCCAGCATTTT.

A few counts support this clonotype. The chain couples TRBV18 to TRBJ1-6; 9 nucleotides align to TRBD1. V trimming: 3 bases; J trimming: 8 bases; junction bases outside the gene matches: 5. Germline CDR1 is KGHSH and CDR2 is LQKENI. The CDR3 runs to 15 residues. In DNA form, the CDR3 reads TGTGCCAGCTCACCTTTGGGACAGGGTGATTCACCCCTCCACTTT. This translates into CASSPLGQGDSPLHF.

This clonotype showed up just a few times. CDR3 in DNA: TGTGCCAGCAGCACCTGGGACACCCCCAGCGAGCAGTACGTC. It translates to CASSTWDTPSEQYV. The chain combines TRBV21-1 with TRBJ2-7; TRBD1 reflects the table's D call only, with no check against the DNA. TRBV21-1 represents a pseudogene. CDR3 length equals 14 residues.

The chain is built from TRBV29-1 and TRBJ2-2; tentatively, D is TRBD1 or TRBD2 (5 bases each). The CDR3 is 12 residues long. The germline V gene has CDR1 SQVTM and CDR2 ANQGSEA. Trimming took 2 bases from V and 9 from J, leaving 10 bases between them. Written as DNA, the CDR3 is TGCAGCGTTGAAATGGGGACCCGGGAGCTGTTTTTT. Protein product: CSVEMGTRELFF.

Comments on this clonotype: A single base separates this from a much larger clone, so it may be a read error. The chain has TRBV28 and TRBJ2-2; the D is unclear. The CDR3 loop spans 13 amino acids. Germline values: CDR1 MDHEN, CDR2 SYDVKM. Trimming left V 4 bases short and J 3 bases short, with 6 bases between. CDR3 sequence (DNA): TGTGCCAGCAGTTCTCAGTACACCGGGGAGCTGTTTTTT. It translates to CASSSQYTGELFF. Full variable domain (missing parts from reference TRBV28 and TRBJ2-2): DVKVTQSSRYLVKRTGEKVFLECVQDMDHENMFWYRQDPGLGLRLIYFSYDVKMKEKGDIPEGYSVSREKKERFSLILESASTNQTSMYLCASSSQYTGELFFGEGSRLTVL.

This clonotype has more than one count but fewer than ten. The CDR3 spells CASKQTGSGLRPQHF. The DNA of the CDR3 is TGTGCCAGCAAGCAAACAGGGTCGGGGTTGCGGCCCCAGCATTTT. This chain links TRBV2 with TRBJ1-5, with D maybe TRBD1 (6 bases). The CDR3 totals 15 residues. V lost 7 bases, J lost 9 bases, and 22 bases lay in between. Germline loops: CDR1 SNHLY, CDR2 FYNNEI.

This clonotype was seen more than once but under ten times. This rearrangement joins TRBV5-1 to TRBJ2-3; the D gene is possibly TRBD2 (5 bases). With 1 base removed from V and 8 bases from J, the gap between germline ends came to 17 bases. CDR1 and CDR2 (germline): SGHRS, YFSETQ. The CDR3 sequence is 15 residues long. As DNA, the CDR3 is TGCGCCAGCAGCTTGCTGGCTAGCCAGAAGGGTACGCAGTATTTT. Its protein is CASSLLASQKGTQYF.

This clonotype has more than one count but fewer than ten. The rearrangement links TRBV5-1 to TRBJ1-1; 8 nucleotides match TRBD1. CDR3 length: 14 amino acids. CDR1 and CDR2 from the germline V gene are SGHRS and YFSETQ. Trimming took 5 bases from V and 5 from J; bases not matched to a gene: 8. CDR3 nucleotide sequence: TGCGCCAGCAGGCCAACAGGGGGTCAGACTGAAGCTTTCTTT. Translating it yields CASRPTGGQTEAFF.

This clonotype was observed many times. The gene calls are TRBV13 and TRBJ1-6; perhaps TRBD1 as D (5 bases). The CDR3 contains 13 residues. V dropped 5 bases and J dropped 13 bases, with 15 bases sitting between them. Germline V lookup: CDR1 PRHDT, CDR2 FYEKMQ (reference sequence). DNA of the CDR3: TGTGCCAGCAGCCAAGCCCGGGGGGGGCCCCTCCACTTT. This sequence encodes CASSQARGGPLHF.

The chain has TRBV14 and TRBJ1-2, with D unresolved. V was trimmed by 4 bases and J by 4 bases, leaving 13 bases between them. The CDR3 is 14 residues long. The germline V gene has CDR1 SGHDN and CDR2 FVKESK. CDR3 loop: CASSPAALGYGYTF. CDR3 bases: TGTGCCAGCAGCCCCGCCGCCTTGGGCTATGGCTACACCTTC.

This clonotype appeared a few times. This rearrangement joins TRBV20-1 to TRBJ1-1; D perhaps matches TRBD1 (5 bases). V was clipped by 5 bases and J by 1 base, with 11 bases between them. The length of the CDR3 is 13 residues. CDR1 and CDR2 (germline): DFQATT, SNEGSKA (reference sequence). The CDR3 DNA is TGCAGTGCTGGAGGACACAGGAACACTGAAGCTTTCTTT. It translates to CSAGGHRNTEAFF.

The table lists this clonotype with a few counts. The chain combines TRBV18 with TRBJ2-3; 7 bases are a match to TRBD2. Germline V gives CDR1 KGHSH, CDR2 LQKENI. Trimming cost V 0 bases and J 2 bases; bases outside gene matches: 8. There are 17 residues in the CDR3. The CDR3 sequence: CASSPPGASGPTDTQYF. CDR3 nucleotide sequence: TGTGCCAGCTCACCACCAGGGGCTAGCGGACCCACAGATACGCAGTATTTT.

The chain carries TRBV18 and TRBJ2-3; TRBD1 matches at 7 bases. After removal of 8 bases from V and 0 bases from J, the junction contained 8 bases not matched to a gene. This CDR3 is 15 amino acids long. Per the germline V gene, CDR1 is KGHSH and CDR2 is LQKENI. The CDR3 region has the DNA TGTGCCAGCGCAGGGCCGGGACAGAGCACAGATACGCAGTATTTT. Translated, it gives CASAGPGQSTDTQYF.